The rows below give T cell receptor beta chains drawn from one sample of a study of T cell responses to AZD1222 COVID-19 vaccine. Repertoires were generated with immunoSEQ multiplex PCR, while TCRdb's copy carries only in-frame clones and drops some. The table includes approximately 100,000 clones, roughly nine tenths detected once. Sequencing used peripheral blood, obtained 28 days after the second AZD1222 dose. All receptors derive from an adult who received the AZD1222 COVID-19 vaccine. Each CDR3 is given with its conserved first and last residue. Size is stated for part of the rows, as once, few or many counts, or as a class when the clone is expanded.

clone_size: once
j_call: TRBJ2-3
v_call: TRBV3-1/TRBV3-2
cdr3_aa: CASTRGGSTDTQYF

clone_size: -
j_call: TRBJ2-7
v_call: TRBV7-2
cdr3_aa: CASSGGLFYEQYF

clone_size: -
j_call: TRBJ1-1
v_call: TRBV6-5
cdr3_aa: CASSYAQGAMTEAFF

clone_size: -
j_call: TRBJ2-1
v_call: TRBV5-1
cdr3_aa: CASSWGSGPNEQFF

clone_size: -
j_call: TRBJ2-7
v_call: TRBV29-1
cdr3_aa: CSVRWDRGYEQYF

clone_size: -
j_call: TRBJ1-2
v_call: TRBV6-2/TRBV6-3
cdr3_aa: CASSSTGGGYGYTF

clone_size: -
j_call: TRBJ2-2
v_call: TRBV7-6
cdr3_aa: CASSSVGTLNTGELFF

clone_size: -
j_call: TRBJ2-2
v_call: TRBV7-3
cdr3_aa: CASRSTGLRNTGELFF

clone_size: -
j_call: TRBJ2-1
v_call: TRBV28
cdr3_aa: CASRTGATAGADNEQFF

clone_size: -
j_call: TRBJ2-3
v_call: TRBV27
cdr3_aa: CASSLGQGLDTQYF

clone_size: -
j_call: TRBJ2-3
v_call: TRBV18
cdr3_aa: CASRDVVVSADTQYF

clone_size: few
j_call: TRBJ2-1
v_call: TRBV24-1
cdr3_aa: CATSEAGYNEQFF

clone_size: -
j_call: TRBJ1-1
v_call: TRBV6-1
cdr3_aa: CASSEAGFAEAFF

clone_size: -
j_call: TRBJ2-1
v_call: TRBV4-1
cdr3_aa: CASSPASVVSSYNEQFF

clone_size: -
j_call: TRBJ1-1
v_call: TRBV3-1/TRBV3-2
cdr3_aa: CASSQTGITEAFF

clone_size: -
j_call: TRBJ2-7
v_call: TRBV30
cdr3_aa: CAWSNLGGYEQYF

clone_size: few
j_call: TRBJ2-3
v_call: TRBV5-4
cdr3_aa: CASSSLTREADTQYF

clone_size: -
j_call: TRBJ1-1
v_call: TRBV6-6
cdr3_aa: CASSLKGGTTEAFF

clone_size: -
j_call: TRBJ1-5
v_call: TRBV2
cdr3_aa: CASSEQGQGAPNQPQHF

clone_size: -
j_call: TRBJ1-5
v_call: TRBV19
cdr3_aa: CASMAHTGNQPQHF

clone_size: once
j_call: TRBJ1-4
v_call: TRBV5-1
cdr3_aa: CASSQGGQGGEKLFF

clone_size: -
j_call: TRBJ1-3
v_call: TRBV5-1
cdr3_aa: CASSPGTSSGNTIYF

clone_size: -
j_call: TRBJ2-5
v_call: TRBV5-4
cdr3_aa: CASRESGGGGETQYF

clone_size: -
j_call: TRBJ1-3
v_call: TRBV6-5
cdr3_aa: CASSYLSGSGNTIYF

clone_size: -
j_call: TRBJ1-1
v_call: TRBV3-1/TRBV3-2
cdr3_aa: CASSQEVGEAFF

clone_size: once
j_call: TRBJ2-3
v_call: TRBV27
cdr3_aa: CASRLKATDTQYF

clone_size: -
j_call: TRBJ1-1
v_call: TRBV30
cdr3_aa: CAWSVVTTGALAEAFF

clone_size: few
j_call: TRBJ1-4
v_call: TRBV6-2/TRBV6-3
cdr3_aa: CASSSVGSPQGYEKLFF

clone_size: -
j_call: TRBJ1-2
v_call: TRBV5-6
cdr3_aa: CASSLAPGSGYTF

clone_size: -
j_call: TRBJ1-2
v_call: TRBV5-4
cdr3_aa: CASRAGQGPSFLSYTF

clone_size: -
j_call: TRBJ2-5
v_call: TRBV9
cdr3_aa: CASSPGTSGAETQYF

clone_size: -
j_call: TRBJ2-3
v_call: TRBV6-5
cdr3_aa: CASRGGTSLTDTQYF

clone_size: -
j_call: TRBJ1-5
v_call: TRBV6-5
cdr3_aa: CASSLDRVSNQPQHF